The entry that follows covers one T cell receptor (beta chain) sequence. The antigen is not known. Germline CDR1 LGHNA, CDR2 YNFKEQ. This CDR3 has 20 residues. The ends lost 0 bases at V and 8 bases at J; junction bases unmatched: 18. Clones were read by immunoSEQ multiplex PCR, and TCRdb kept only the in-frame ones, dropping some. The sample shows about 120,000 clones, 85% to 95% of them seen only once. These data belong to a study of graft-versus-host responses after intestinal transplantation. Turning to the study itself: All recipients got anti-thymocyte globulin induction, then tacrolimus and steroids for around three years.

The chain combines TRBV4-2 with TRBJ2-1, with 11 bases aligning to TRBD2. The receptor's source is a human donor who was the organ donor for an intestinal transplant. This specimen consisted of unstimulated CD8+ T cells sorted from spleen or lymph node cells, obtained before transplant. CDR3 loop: CASSQDLGLGGLAGGYEQFF. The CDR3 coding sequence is TGTGCCAGCAGCCAAGATCTCGGTCTGGGAGGGCTAGCGGGAGGCTATGAGCAGTTCTTC.